Below, 20 T cell receptor beta chains from the same sample are listed, as sequenced in a study of T cell changes during pregnancy in multiple sclerosis. Sequencing used immunoSEQ multiplex PCR; TCRdb keeps in-frame clones, though not all of them. The sample includes approximately 31,000 clones, around 93% seen only once; the top ten take around 0.38%. This material consisted of CD4+ T cells from peripheral blood mononuclear cells, taken in the second trimester of pregnancy. Receptors were obtained from a female donor with multiple sclerosis, enrolled in a pregnancy study.

The genes are TRBV7-8 and TRBJ2-7; the match to TRBD2 covers 8 bases. Losses at the gene ends were 1 base for V and 3 bases for J; bases not matched to a gene: 11. The CDR3 extends over 17 amino acids. Per the germline V gene, CDR1 is SGHVS and CDR2 is FQNEAQ. The CDR3 nucleotides read TGTGCCAGCAGCTTAGGAGACGGGAGGGCCAGTAGCTACGAGCAGTACTTC. Translated, it gives CASSLGDGRASSYEQYF.

The rearrangement uses TRBV19 and TRBJ1-2, with 10 positions matching TRBD1. This CDR3 is 14 amino acids long. Trimming at V came to 6 bases and at J to 4 bases, leaving 5 bases not matched to a gene. Germline lookup yields CDR1 LNHDA and CDR2 SQIVND (reference sequence). This CDR3 reads CASSSGQGIYGYTF. The CDR3 DNA reads as TGTGCCAGTAGCTCGGGACAGGGGATCTATGGCTACACCTTC.

This rearrangement joins TRBV18 to TRBJ1-4; D possibly corresponds to TRBD1 (5 bases). Deletions cut 6 bases from V and 8 bases from J, with 22 bases between. The germline V gene has CDR1 KGHSH and CDR2 LQKENI. The CDR3 has 16 amino acids. The DNA for the CDR3 is TGTGCCAGCTCCCTCATGGGGGGGATAAAGGGCGAAAAACTGTTTTTT. It yields the protein CASSLMGGIKGEKLFF.

This chain joins TRBV7-8 and TRBJ2-7; D may be TRBD1 (6 bases). The length of the CDR3 is 17 residues. V gave up 5 bases and J gave up 0 bases, with 20 bases separating them. Germline V gene sequence: CDR1 SGHVS, CDR2 FQNEAQ. Written as DNA, the CDR3 is TGTGCCAGCAGCCCTGGCCCTTGGGGGCGGGTCTCCTACGAGCAGTACTTC. The encoded protein is CASSPGPWGRVSYEQYF. The full variable domain, with the rest looked up from reference TRBV7-8 and TRBJ2-7, is GAGVSQSPRYKVAKRGQDVALRCDPISGHVSLFWYQQALGQGPEFLTYFQNEAQLDKSGLPSDRFFAERPEGSVSTLKIQRTQQEDSAVYLCASSPGPWGRVSYEQYFGPGTRLTVT.

The chain has TRBV28 and TRBJ2-7; 8 positions agree with TRBD2. CDR3 length equals 14 residues. Germline V gene data show CDR1 as MDHEN and CDR2 as SYDVKM. The trim removed 10 bases at V and 3 bases at J, leaving 11 bases unmatched. CDR3 sequence (DNA): TGTGCCATCGAAAAGGCGGGAGGTCTCTACGAGCAGTACTTC. This gives the protein CAIEKAGGLYEQYF.

The chain joins TRBV5-4 to TRBJ2-3; D possibly corresponds to TRBD2 (5 bases). The CDR3 loop spans 14 amino acids. Germline CDR1 reads SGHNT; CDR2 reads YYREEE (reference sequence). V was trimmed by 4 bases and J by 9 bases, leaving 18 bases between them. For the CDR3, the DNA is TGTGCCAGCAGCCGCCCCCCGGGGTCGTCGACGCAGTATTTT. Protein: CASSRPPGSSTQYF.

CDR3 nucleotides: TGTGCCAGCAGGGGACAGGGGGCGAACATGAACACTGAAGCTTTCTTT. Encoded protein: CASRGQGANMNTEAFF. The chain combines TRBV5-8 with TRBJ1-1; 12 bases agree with TRBD1. This CDR3 is built from 16 residues. V trimming: 5 bases; J trimming: 0 bases; junction bases outside the gene matches: 5. Germline V gene data show CDR1 as SGHTS and CDR2 as YDEGEE.

Worth noting for this clone: The sample contains more than one DNA sequence encoding this CDR3. J is TRBJ1-5 and V is TRBV30; D is unresolved. This CDR3 contains 13 residues. Trimming shortened V by 5 bases and J by 3 bases, and 11 bases separated the two germline ends. The germline V gene encodes CDR1 GTSNPN and CDR2 SVGIG (reference sequence). This chain's CDR3 is CAWSGGDNQPQHF. CDR3 coding DNA: TGTGCCTGGTCCGGCGGGGACAATCAGCCCCAGCATTTT. The full variable domain, rest sourced from reference TRBV30 and TRBJ1-5, is SQTIHQWPATLVQPVGSPLSLECTVEGTSNPNLYWYRQAAGRGLQLLFYSVGIGQISSEVPQNLSASRPQDRQFILSSKKLLLSDSGFYLCAWSGGDNQPQHFGDGTRLSIL.

Details on this clone: The junction differs from germline at one of its ends, possibly a read error. This sequence joins TRBV4-1 and TRBJ2-1; the match to TRBD2 covers 8 bases. The CDR3 extends over 15 amino acids. CDR1 and CDR2 from the germline V gene are MGHRA and YSYEKL. The CDR3 nucleotides read TGCACCAGCAGCCAATCAGCGGGGGTCGGGAATGAGCAGTTCTTC. It yields the protein CTSSQSAGVGNEQFF.

The chain has TRBV5-1 and TRBJ2-7, with 10 bases identical to TRBD2. V lost 0 bases and J lost 2; bases outside the gene matches: 5. CDR1 is SGHRS and CDR2 is YFSETQ in the germline V gene. CDR3 length equals 16 residues. The CDR3 is CASSLGLAGVAYEQYF. The CDR3 DNA reads TGCGCCAGCAGCTTGGGGCTAGCGGGAGTCGCCTACGAGCAGTACTTC.

V and J are TRBV5-1 and TRBJ2-1; 7 bases map to TRBD2. The V gene end was trimmed by 0 bases and the J gene end by 0 bases; junction bases not matched to a gene: 6. CDR1 and CDR2 (germline): SGHRS, YFSETQ. The CDR3 extends over 17 amino acids. The CDR3 loop reads CASSLDLAGFSYNEQFF. The CDR3 coding sequence is TGCGCCAGCAGCTTGGACTTAGCGGGCTTCTCCTACAATGAGCAGTTCTTC.

The chain is built from TRBV5-6 and TRBJ2-1; D might be TRBD2 (6 bases). Germline CDR1 reads SGHDT; CDR2 reads YYEEEE. CDR3 size: 16 residues. V was shortened by 0 bases and J by 1 base, with 11 bases between the two germline ends. The CDR3 nucleotides are TGTGCCAGCAGCTTGGTGGGGGGAAATTCCTACAATGAGCAGTTCTTC. Residues: CASSLVGGNSYNEQFF. The full variable domain, completed using reference TRBV5-6 and TRBJ2-1, is DAGVTQSPTHLIKTRGQQVTLRCSPKSGHDTVSWYQQALGQGPQFIFQYYEEEERQRGNFPDRFSGHQFPNYSSELNVNALLLGDSALYLCASSLVGGNSYNEQFFGPGTRLTVL.

The chain links TRBV27 to TRBJ2-2; 8 positions agree with TRBD2. CDR1 is MNHEY, CDR2 SMNVEV, per germline (reference sequence). V dropped 2 bases and J dropped 13; count of bases not matched to a gene: 3. The CDR3 is 12 residues long. In nucleotides, the CDR3 is TGTGCCAGCAGTTTACGGGAGGGTTCGCTGTTTTTT. Amino acids: CASSLREGSLFF.

Notes on this clone: Germline and junction disagree at one end, which may indicate a read error. This chain links TRBV29-1 with TRBJ2-7; 8 positions match TRBD2. The length of the CDR3 is 13 residues. Looked up from germline, CDR1 is SQVTM and CDR2 is ANQGSEA. The DNA of the CDR3 is TGCAGCGTTCGGACTAGCTTCTCCGACGAGCAGTACTTC. The encoded protein is CSVRTSFSDEQYF.

The genes are TRBV7-8 and TRBJ2-7; D is perhaps TRBD2 (6 bases). The V gene's germline CDR1 is SGHVS and CDR2 FQNEAQ. The CDR3 length is 14 residues. V was shortened by 3 bases and J by 6 bases, with 15 bases between the two germline ends. Written as DNA, the CDR3 is TGTGCCAGCAGCTTCACGGGGGAGACGGTCGAGCAGTACTTC. Protein sequence: CASSFTGETVEQYF.

This clone has a single count. The rearrangement uses TRBV5-4 and TRBJ2-1; 7 nucleotides line up with TRBD2. The J segment lost 3 bases and the V segment lost 4 bases, leaving 10 bases of the junction unmatched. The CDR3 totals 16 residues. Germline CDR1 and CDR2: SGHNT and YYREEE (reference sequence). The CDR3 bases are TGTGCCAGCAGCCGGTGGTTTGGGGGGGGCTACAATGAGCAGTTCTTC. This codes for CASSRWFGGGYNEQFF.

This chain uses TRBV19 with TRBJ2-5; D call uncertain. The V end lost 1 base, the J end lost 4 bases, and 7 bases lay between the germline ends. The germline V gene encodes CDR1 LNHDA and CDR2 SQIVND (reference sequence). The CDR3 runs 13 residues. CDR3 bases: TGTGCCAGTAGTATAGGTCCCTTAGAGACCCAGTACTTC. Its translation: CASSIGPLETQYF.

The V call is TRBV11-3, the J call TRBJ2-1; 9 bases agree with TRBD2. The germline V gene has CDR1 SGHNT and CDR2 YENEEA. V lost 1 base and J lost 8; bases outside the gene matches: 6. The CDR3 is made up of 15 amino acids. The CDR3: CASSLGGRGGHEQFF. DNA for the CDR3: TGTGCCAGCAGCTTAGGAGGGCGGGGGGGGCATGAGCAGTTCTTC.

The CDR3 sequence is CASSPDSGYEQYF. DNA of the CDR3: TGTGCCAGCTCACCGGATAGCGGCTACGAGCAGTACTTC. The chain is built from TRBV18 and TRBJ2-7, with a possible D match to TRBD2 (6 bases). Germline-derived CDR1 and CDR2 are KGHSH and LQKENI. The V and J ends lost 3 bases and 3 bases respectively, with 9 bases between them. This CDR3 has 13 residues.

The J gene is TRBJ2-1, the V gene TRBV11-3; D is unclear. The germline gives CDR1 SGHNT, CDR2 YENEEA. V was pared by 3 bases and J by 3 bases, with 3 bases between. The CDR3 is 12 amino acids. CDR3 DNA: TGTGCCAGCAGCTTCGGCTACAATGAGCAGTTCTTC. Translation: CASSFGYNEQFF.